This T cell receptor beta chain was retrieved from a study of vaccination and CD4 T cells after COVID-19. Study in general: The convalescents included six males and four females, and among them two were Hispanic while seven were Caucasian. Overlapping SARS-CoV-2, HCoV-NL63, HCoV-OC43 and HCoV-229E spike peptides were used to stimulate cells.

Treatment reported: roughly ten-day PBMC culture with coronavirus spike peptide pools or control peptides (ViraFEST assay). The table lists this clonotype with a count of one. Antigen specificity is unknown. The Oncomine TCR Beta short-read assay sequenced DNA from cultured CD4+ T cells. TCRdb recomputed calls from the PCR reads with MiXCR, one row per CDR3 protein. Of 17,000 or so distinct CDR3 sequences listed, about 46% are singletons. Trimming took 1 base from V and 0 from J, leaving 6 bases between them. Germline values: CDR1 LGHNA, CDR2 YNFKEQ. CDR3 length: 14 amino acids. The chain links TRBV4-2 to TRBJ2-5; D remains ambiguous. The starting material was CD4+ T cells from blood, cultured in vitro, obtained after SARS-CoV-2 vaccination. The TCR comes from a human donor who had recovered from COVID-19. This CDR3 is CASSQVGDQETQYF. The CDR3 DNA is TGTGCCAGCAGCCAAGTCGGAGACCAAGAGACCCAGTACTTC.